These 21 T cell receptor beta chains were sequenced from one sample in a study of cytomegalovirus exposure and HLA in healthy donors. TCRdb keeps only in-frame clones here, not all; method: immunoSEQ multiplex PCR. The sample lists about 97,000 clones; about 95% were seen once. The sample consisted of PBMCs. The source of these receptors is a woman between 18 and 29 years old in good health and CMV-seronegative.

The V and J genes are TRBV5-4 and TRBJ1-1; D is ambiguous. The germline V gene encodes CDR1 SGHNT and CDR2 YYREEE (reference sequence). V lost 1 base and J 0 bases, leaving 4 bases between the germline ends. The CDR3 spans 13 residues. CDR3 coding DNA: TGTGCCAGCAGCTTGACAGTGAACACTGAAGCTTTCTTT. It yields the protein CASSLTVNTEAFF. The full variable domain, in which reference TRBV5-4 and TRBJ1-1 provide the parts outside the CDR3, is ETGVTQSPTHLIKTRGQQVTLRCSSQSGHNTVSWYQQALGQGPQFIFQYYREEENGRGNFPPRFSGLQFPNYSSELNVNALELDDSALYLCASSLTVNTEAFFGQGTRLTVV.

The chain recombines TRBV7-9 with TRBJ1-2; D is unresolved. With 5 bases removed from V and 4 bases from J, the gap between germline ends came to 11 bases. The CDR3 is made up of 13 amino acids. Germline V CDR1 and CDR2: SEHNR, FQNEAQ (reference sequence). The CDR3 bases are TGTGCCAGCAGCCGGGATGCACTCTATGGCTACACCTTC. Translation gives CASSRDALYGYTF.

This clone was counted once. The V call is TRBV7-9, the J call TRBJ1-3; weak D call: TRBD1 (6 bases). Germline V gene sequence: CDR1 SEHNR, CDR2 FQNEAQ (reference sequence). CDR3 length: 16 amino acids. V gave up 5 bases and J gave up 4 bases, with 18 bases separating them. CDR3 sequence: CASSDRSGIQGNTIYF. CDR3 bases: TGTGCCAGCAGCGACAGGTCGGGGATCCAGGGAAACACCATATATTTT.

The V call is TRBV4-1, the J call TRBJ1-6; D gene ambiguous. V lost 2 bases, J lost 7 bases, and 6 bases lay in between. The CDR3 is 13 residues long. Germline V gene lookup returns CDR1 MGHRA and CDR2 YSYEKL. The CDR3, as DNA: TGCGCCAGCAGCCAACAGGAAAATTCACCCCTCCACTTT. Its protein product is CASSQQENSPLHF.

The rearrangement joins TRBV6-4 to TRBJ2-1; the D gene is possibly TRBD2 (5 bases). Germline lookup yields CDR1 MRHNA and CDR2 SNTAGT. The CDR3 has 14 amino acids. V shed 0 bases and J shed 7 bases, with 10 bases lying between them. The CDR3 sequence: CASSDSDSVNEQFF. As DNA, the CDR3 is TGTGCCAGCAGTGACTCTGATAGCGTAAATGAGCAGTTCTTC.

For the CDR3, the DNA is TGTGCCAGCAGTTCTGCCGGGACAGAAGAGACCCAGTACTTC. Its protein product is CASSSAGTEETQYF. V and J are TRBV27 and TRBJ2-5; 7 bases fit TRBD1. With 4 bases clipped from V and 3 bases from J, the junction kept 5 bases outside the gene matches. This CDR3 has 14 amino acids. In germline, CDR1 is MNHEY, CDR2 SMNVEV (reference sequence).

The chain uses TRBV29-1 and TRBJ2-2; D is unclear. The CDR3 runs 11 residues. Germline CDR1 reads SQVTM; CDR2 reads ANQGSEA. Trimming took 5 bases from V and 6 from J, leaving 7 bases between them. The CDR3 DNA sequence: TGCAGCGTTTACACCGCCGGGGAGCTGTTTTTT. Protein sequence: CSVYTAGELFF.

This chain joins TRBV5-1 and TRBJ2-3, with TRBD2 identical over 10 bases. Per the germline V gene, CDR1 is SGHRS and CDR2 is YFSETQ. The CDR3 sequence is 17 residues long. Trimming took 1 base from V and 4 from J; bases not matched to a gene: 9. This chain's CDR3 is CASSLLSSGSSADTQYF. As DNA, the CDR3 is TGCGCCAGCAGCTTGTTGTCTAGCGGGAGTTCCGCAGATACGCAGTATTTT.

This clone came up once. The chain recombines TRBV15 with TRBJ1-1; TRBD1 agrees at 7 bases. The CDR3 has 18 amino acids. Losses at the gene ends were 2 bases for V and 4 bases for J; bases not matched to a gene: 16. Germline assignment: CDR1 LNHNV and CDR2 YYDKDF (reference sequence). In DNA form, the CDR3 reads TGTGCCACCAGCAGACCACAGGGGCCACCAACCTCACGCACTGAAGCTTTCTTT. It translates to CATSRPQGPPTSRTEAFF.

The chain recombines TRBV6-4 with TRBJ1-2, with unresolved D. There are 14 residues in the CDR3. V was trimmed by 4 bases and J by 6 bases, leaving 15 bases between them. Germline CDR1 MRHNA, CDR2 SNTAGT. In DNA form, the CDR3 reads TGTGCCAGCAGTGTAGGCGGGGATATGGATGGCTACACCTTC. As protein: CASSVGGDMDGYTF.

This chain uses TRBV18 with TRBJ2-7, with a tentative D call TRBD1 (6 bases). The V gene's germline CDR1 is KGHSH and CDR2 LQKENI. The germline V and J ends were trimmed by 4 bases and 0 bases, with 13 bases remaining between them. This CDR3 has 15 amino acids. This CDR3 is CASSLQGTISYEQYF. The CDR3 DNA follows: TGTGCCAGCTCACTACAGGGAACGATCTCCTACGAGCAGTACTTC.

The chain links TRBV7-9 to TRBJ2-2; TRBD1 is a possible D gene (6 bases). V lost 5 bases, J lost 6 bases, and 10 bases lay in between. Germline CDR1 and CDR2: SEHNR and FQNEAQ (reference sequence). The CDR3 runs 13 residues. CDR3 protein: CASSPGHAGELFF. The CDR3 bases are TGTGCCAGCAGCCCGGGACACGCCGGGGAGCTGTTTTTT.

V is TRBV11-2 and J is TRBJ1-1; TRBD1 matches at 8 bases. This CDR3 spans 14 amino acids. V shed 4 bases, J shed 1 base, and the junction held 2 bases outside the gene matches. Looked up from germline, CDR1 is SGHAT and CDR2 is FQNNGV. The CDR3 loop reads CASSSGTGNTEAFF. The DNA for the CDR3 is TGTGCCAGCAGCTCCGGGACAGGGAACACTGAAGCTTTCTTT.

The CDR3 here is CASSSGQGVSDTQYF. CDR3 in DNA: TGTGCCAGCAGCAGTGGACAGGGGGTTTCTGATACGCAGTATTTT. The chain joins TRBV6-4 to TRBJ2-3, with 10 bases lining up with TRBD1. V shed 6 bases, J shed 6 bases, and the junction held 9 bases outside the gene matches. CDR1 and CDR2 from the germline V gene are MRHNA and SNTAGT. This CDR3 is built from 15 residues.

The chain couples TRBV7-8 to TRBJ1-1; the D gene is possibly TRBD1 (5 bases). The V end lost 3 bases, the J end lost 0 bases, and 8 bases lay between the germline ends. Germline CDR1 and CDR2: SGHVS and FQNEAQ. The CDR3 is 14 residues long. The CDR3 DNA reads as TGTGCCAGCAGCTTGACAGAGGTGAACACTGAAGCTTTCTTT. This gives the protein CASSLTEVNTEAFF.

This rearrangement joins TRBV30 to TRBJ2-7, with D perhaps matching TRBD1 (6 bases). The CDR3 sequence is 12 residues long. The germline V gene encodes CDR1 GTSNPN and CDR2 SVGIG (reference sequence). Trimming removed 8 bases from V and 2 bases from J, with 13 bases in between. The CDR3 DNA follows: TGTGCCGGGGGCAGGGGAACCTACGAGCAGTACTTC. Amino acids: CAGGRGTYEQYF.

J is TRBJ2-5 and V is TRBV18; tentatively, D is TRBD1 (5 bases). Germline loops: CDR1 KGHSH, CDR2 LQKENI. V gave up 4 bases and J gave up 4 bases, with 13 bases separating them. There are 14 residues in the CDR3. CDR3 loop: CASSQGQGPETQYF. The CDR3 nucleotides are TGTGCCAGCTCACAGGGGCAGGGTCCAGAGACCCAGTACTTC.

The chain joins TRBV14 to TRBJ2-1; D is uncertain. CDR3 size: 15 residues. V was cut by 4 bases and J by 0 bases, with 10 bases left in between. Germline CDR1 reads SGHDN; CDR2 reads FVKESK. The CDR3: CASSRTGSSYNEQFF. The CDR3 DNA follows: TGTGCCAGCAGCCGTACGGGTAGCTCCTACAATGAGCAGTTCTTC.

The V call is TRBV18, the J call TRBJ1-1; D is undetermined. Trimming stripped 2 bases from V and 5 bases from J, with 3 bases between. The CDR3 has 11 residues. Germline V lookup: CDR1 KGHSH, CDR2 LQKENI. The CDR3 DNA reads as TGTGCCAGCTCACCAGTAACTGAAGCTTTCTTT. Protein sequence: CASSPVTEAFF.

This chain links TRBV11-3 with TRBJ2-5; D is unclear. The germline V gene encodes CDR1 SGHNT and CDR2 YENEEA. The CDR3 is 13 residues long. V was shortened by 3 bases and J by 3 bases, with 8 bases between the two germline ends. CDR3 region: CASSFSYKETQYF. The CDR3 nucleotides read TGTGCCAGCAGCTTTTCTTATAAAGAGACCCAGTACTTC.

The rearrangement uses TRBV5-1 and TRBJ2-2, with a possible D match to TRBD1 (5 bases). Trimming pared 1 base from V and 5 bases from J, leaving 12 bases between. Germline CDR1 SGHRS, CDR2 YFSETQ. The CDR3 consists of 15 residues. The CDR3 is CASSLLKTDTGELFF. CDR3 in DNA: TGCGCCAGCAGCTTGTTAAAGACAGATACCGGGGAGCTGTTTTTT.